This T cell receptor (beta chain) was observed in a study of T cell responses to AZD1222 COVID-19 vaccine. Profiled with immunoSEQ multiplex PCR; TCRdb holds only in-frame clones, not every one. The sample consists of roughly 77,000 clones, about nine tenths of them appearing once. The CDR3 is made up of 17 amino acids. V was shortened by 6 bases and J by 5 bases, with 25 bases between the two germline ends. CDR1 is MNHEY and CDR2 is SMNVEV in the germline V gene (reference sequence). The material was peripheral blood, obtained 28 days after the second AZD1222 dose. This TCR was sampled from an adult who received the AZD1222 COVID-19 vaccine. The rearrangement links TRBV27 to TRBJ1-2; D remains ambiguous. The CDR3, as DNA: TGTGCCAGCAGCACCAACGGGGTCGACCCTAGGCTATATGGCTACACCTTC. Translated: CASSTNGVDPRLYGYTF.